The 18 T cell receptor beta chains reported below all come from one sample, sequenced in a study of Graves' ophthalmopathy and Graves' hyperthyroidism. RNA transcripts were the template, and TCR beta CDR3 regions were amplified from them. First-round RT-PCR used HTBI primers; second-round multiplex PCR followed. TCRdb independently ran MiXCR on the multiplex PCR reads; one entry per CDR3 protein. The data contain around 670,000 distinct CDR3 sequences, 40% of them singletons. The sample taken for sequencing was peripheral blood. These receptors came from an adult man with Graves' ophthalmopathy.

The table lists this clonotype with a few counts. The chain employs TRBV7-2 and TRBJ1-1, with D possibly matching TRBD1 (5 bases). The germline V gene has CDR1 SGHTA and CDR2 FQGNSA. There are 17 residues in the CDR3. Trimming cost V 5 bases and J 6 bases, with 25 bases left between them. CDR3 residues: CASSGAPRGQGPSEAFF. In DNA, the CDR3 is TGTGCCAGCAGCGGCGCTCCGAGGGGTCAGGGACCATCTGAAGCTTTCTTT.

This clonotype was detected a few times. The chain links TRBV11-1 to TRBJ1-1; TRBD1 matches at 7 bases. The CDR3 totals 13 residues. V shed 5 bases and J 5 bases; nucleotides not matched to a gene: 5. Germline V gene sequence: CDR1 SGHAT, CDR2 FQDESV (reference sequence). CDR3 in amino acids: CASSVRGWTEAFF. The CDR3 nucleotides read TGTGCCAGCAGCGTCAGGGGGTGGACTGAAGCTTTCTTT.

Regarding this clonotype: One base away lies a much larger clone, so this may be a sequencing read error. The chain couples TRBV9 to TRBJ1-2, with D unclear. Germline CDR1 and CDR2: SGDLS and YYNGEE. This CDR3 spans 11 amino acids. The CDR3 DNA sequence: TGTGCCAGCAGTTATGACGATGGCCACACCTTC. Protein sequence: CASSYDDGHTF.

Ten or more counts support this clonotype. The chain has TRBV2 and TRBJ1-2; D remains ambiguous. V lost 0 bases to trimming and J lost 4 bases, with 6 bases between them. The CDR3 contains 13 residues. Looked up from germline, CDR1 is SNHLY and CDR2 is FYNNEI. In nucleotides, the CDR3 is TGTGCCAGCAGTGAAGCGCCCGTCTATGGCTACACCTTC. This sequence encodes CASSEAPVYGYTF.

This clonotype appeared a few times. At one end, the junction sequence differs from germline, possibly due to a read error. The chain has TRBV7-8 and TRBJ1-6; D is uncertain. The CDR3 length is 12 residues. Germline V gene lookup returns CDR1 SGHVS and CDR2 FQNEAQ. This CDR3 reads CASSQVLSPLHF. The CDR3 DNA reads TGCGCCAGCAGCCAAGTTTTGTCACCCCTCCACTTT.

Comment on this clonotype: A single base separates this from a much larger clone, so it may be a read error. This rearrangement joins TRBV27 to TRBJ2-7; D ambiguous. V was trimmed by 8 bases and J by 0 bases, leaving 11 bases between them. The CDR3 totals 13 residues. In germline, CDR1 is MNHEY, CDR2 SMNVEV (reference sequence). CDR3 protein: CASRAGSSYEQYF. The CDR3, as DNA: TGTGCCAGCCGTGCAGGTAGCTCCTACGAGCAGTACTTC.

This clonotype was seen only a few times. In DNA, the CDR3 is TGTGCCAGCAGCCCCCGGGACGGGGGGTACGAGCAGTACTTC. The encoded protein is CASSPRDGGYEQYF. The chain employs TRBV11-1 and TRBJ2-7, with 7 positions matching TRBD2. Germline-derived CDR1 and CDR2 are SGHAT and FQDESV (reference sequence). J was trimmed by 4 bases and V by 5 bases; bases with no gene match: 8. This CDR3 has 14 amino acids. The full variable domain, completed using reference TRBV11-1 and TRBJ2-7, is EAEVAQSPRYKITEKSQAVAFWCDPISGHATLYWYRQILGQGPELLVQFQDESVVDDSQLPKDRFSAERLKGVDSTLKIQPAELGDSAMYLCASSPRDGGYEQYFGPGTRLTVT.

V is TRBV19 and J is TRBJ2-3; D uncertain. The germline V gene encodes CDR1 LNHDA and CDR2 SQIVND (reference sequence). The CDR3 length is 11 residues. Deletions cut 6 bases from V and 5 bases from J, with 6 bases between. The DNA of the CDR3 is TGTGCCAGTAGCACGGGAGATACGCAGTATTTT. Encoded protein: CASSTGDTQYF. The full variable domain, completed using reference TRBV19 and TRBJ2-3, is DGGITQSPKYLFRKEGQNVTLSCEQNLNHDAMYWYRQDPGQGLRLIYYSQIVNDFQKGDIAEGYSVSREKKESFPLTVTSAQKNPTAFYLCASSTGDTQYFGPGTRLTVL.

There are many counts of this clonotype. This chain connects TRBV20-1 to TRBJ2-6; D is unclear. Germline CDR1 reads DFQATT; CDR2 reads SNEGSKA (reference sequence). CDR3 length: 9 amino acids. The CDR3 nucleotides are TGCAGCCCGGGTTTTCCCCTGACTTTC. It codes for CSPGFPLTF.

This clonotype was counted only a few times. V gene TRBV5-5 combines with J gene TRBJ1-2, with 7 bases fitting TRBD1. The CDR3 length is 14 residues. Trimming cost V 2 bases and J 2 bases; bases outside gene matches: 3. CDR1 and CDR2 from the germline V gene are SGHKS and YYEKEE (reference sequence). CDR3 protein: CASSFWDRNYGYTF. CDR3 DNA sequence: TGTGCCAGCAGCTTTTGGGACAGAAACTATGGCTACACCTTC.

This clonotype was detected ten times or more. V is TRBV10-3 and J is TRBJ1-3, with 9 bases that match TRBD1. The CDR3 length is 15 residues. With 7 bases clipped from V and 4 bases from J, the junction kept 8 bases outside the gene matches. Germline-derived CDR1 and CDR2 are ENHRY and SYGVKD. The CDR3, as DNA: TGTGCCATCACTCCATCTGGGACAGGGGGAAACACCATATATTTT. This encodes CAITPSGTGGNTIYF.

This clonotype appeared many times. The chain has TRBV7-9 and TRBJ2-2, with 8 nucleotides matching TRBD2. From germline, CDR1 is SEHNR and CDR2 FQNEAQ (reference sequence). V dropped 8 bases and J dropped 0; count of bases not matched to a gene: 2. The CDR3 runs to 14 residues. Here the CDR3 reads CASRGLANTGELFF. The DNA for the CDR3 is TGTGCCAGCCGGGGACTAGCGAACACCGGGGAGCTGTTTTTT. The full variable domain, rest sourced from reference TRBV7-9 and TRBJ2-2, is DTGVSQNPRHKITKRGQNVTFRCDPISEHNRLYWYRQTLGQGPEFLTYFQNEAQLEKSRLLSDRFSAERPKGSFSTLEIQRTEQGDSAMYLCASRGLANTGELFFGEGSRLTVL.

The DNA for the CDR3 is TGTGCCAGCAGTTACTCGGGGGTTTTTGACACTGAAGCTTTCTTT. This codes for CASSYSGVFDTEAFF. The V gene is TRBV2, the J gene TRBJ1-1, with TRBD1 as a possible D gene (5 bases). V lost 5 bases and J 3 bases, leaving 16 bases between the germline ends. This CDR3 has 15 residues. Looked up from germline, CDR1 is SNHLY and CDR2 is FYNNEI.

As DNA, the CDR3 is TGTGCCAGCAGTGATTCTAGGGCGACCGTAGTCTCTGGGGCCAACGTCCTGACTTTC. This sequence encodes CASSDSRATVVSGANVLTF. The chain joins TRBV2 to TRBJ2-6; no definite D call. The germline V and J ends were trimmed by 3 bases and 0 bases, with 18 bases remaining between them. The CDR3 is made up of 19 amino acids. CDR1 is SNHLY and CDR2 is FYNNEI in the germline V gene.

This clonotype turned up a few times. The V gene is TRBV10-1, the J gene TRBJ2-7, with TRBD2 matching over 11 bases. The CDR3 runs 15 residues. Per the germline V gene, CDR1 is WNHNN and CDR2 is SYGVQD (reference sequence). Unmatched junction bases numbered 3, after V lost 3 bases and J lost 2 bases. CDR3 nucleotides: TGCGCCAGCAGTGACCATAGCGGGGGGGCCTACGAGCAGTACTTC. As protein: CASSDHSGGAYEQYF.

Remarks on this clonotype: This may be a read error: a much more frequent sequence differs by one nucleotide. The CDR3 ends on some other residue instead of the conserved phenylalanine or tryptophan, so this is likely a read error. This chain uses TRBV6-5 with TRBJ1-1, with a weak D call TRBD1 (6 bases). The length of the CDR3 is 13 residues. CDR1 MNHEY and CDR2 SVGAGI come from the germline V gene. The V end lost 2 bases, the J end lost 7 bases, and 11 bases lay between the germline ends. The CDR3 DNA reads TGTGCCAGCAGTTACGACAGGAGAGGTGAAGCTTTCTCT. Amino acids: CASSYDRRGEAFS.

The sample holds a few counts of this clonotype. The chain is built from TRBV19 and TRBJ1-4; D gene uncertain. V lost 4 bases and J lost 4, with 13 bases in between. Germline V gene lookup returns CDR1 LNHDA and CDR2 SQIVND (reference sequence). This CDR3 contains 15 residues. CDR3 amino acids: CASSTYTGSNEKLFF. CDR3 sequence (DNA): TGTGCCAGTAGTACATATACCGGGAGTAATGAAAAACTGTTTTTT.

The chain is built from TRBV20-1 and TRBJ1-3, with a weak D call TRBD1 (6 bases). CDR1 is DFQATT and CDR2 is SNEGSKA in the germline V gene (reference sequence). This CDR3 comprises 14 residues. V lost 1 base and J 4 bases, leaving 11 bases between the germline ends. The CDR3 region is CSARVRDKGNTIYF. For the CDR3, the DNA is TGCAGTGCTAGAGTTCGGGACAAGGGAAACACCATATATTTT.